These 7 T cell receptor beta chains share one sample of origin, sequenced in a study of cytomegalovirus exposure and HLA in healthy donors (dated by TCRdb to about 2017). The library was produced with the immunoSEQ multiplex PCR assay. For the multiplex PCR, a mixture combining 60 forward primers for TCR Vbeta segments and 13 reverse primers for TCR Jbeta segments was used. This is the immuneACCESS table as TCRdb keeps it, with only in-frame sequences that have V and J called. A part of the clones is gone; compared with another copy, unresolved V genes explain less than half, and the rest is unexplained. The sample profile shows approximately 120,000 clones; about 80% of them were found once. The leading ten clones occupy approximately 8.4% of the sample. Sequencing used PBMCs. The receptors shown here come from a man aged 25-40 years in good health and CMV-seropositive.

The chain carries TRBV5-3 and TRBJ2-5, with TRBD2 matching over 14 bases. TRBV5-3 is an ORF, with its function uncertain. The CDR3 length is 18 residues. With 0 bases clipped from V and 5 bases from J, the junction kept 9 bases outside the gene matches. In nucleotides, the CDR3 is TGTGCCAGAAGCTTGGTTTATGGACTAGCGGGGGGCCGGGAGACCCAGTACTTC. This sequence encodes CARSLVYGLAGGRETQYF.

The chain links TRBV6-5 to TRBJ1-1; no firm D call. CDR1 and CDR2 from the germline V gene are MNHEY and SVGAGI. With 2 bases removed from V and 10 bases from J, the gap between germline ends came to 8 bases. The CDR3 length is 11 residues. The chain's CDR3 is CASSYEGSAFF. The CDR3 DNA sequence: TGTGCCAGCAGTTACGAGGGTTCAGCTTTCTTT.

J is TRBJ2-2 and V is TRBV19, with TRBD2 as a possible D gene (6 bases). The germline gives CDR1 LNHDA, CDR2 SQIVND (reference sequence). V was clipped by 6 bases and J by 11 bases, with 13 bases between them. The CDR3 spans 12 residues. The DNA of the CDR3 is TGTGCCAGTAGGGAGGGCTCAATAGAGCTGTTTTTT. As protein: CASREGSIELFF.

V gene TRBV19 combines with J gene TRBJ1-3; no clear D gene. Germline CDR1 and CDR2: LNHDA and SQIVND (reference sequence). The length of the CDR3 is 14 residues. Between the trimmed V and J ends, which lost 7 bases and 0 bases, there was a span of 10 bases. CDR3 nucleotide sequence: TGTGCCAGTACCCCCCGGAGCTCTGGAAACACCATATATTTT. Translating it yields CASTPRSSGNTIYF.

The sample holds many counts of this clone. This rearrangement joins TRBV4-1 to TRBJ2-7; unclear D gene. With 1 base removed from V and 3 bases from J, the gap between germline ends came to 7 bases. This CDR3 is 13 amino acids long. Germline loops: CDR1 MGHRA, CDR2 YSYEKL. CDR3 in amino acids: CASSQVYGYEQYF. The CDR3 nucleotides are TGCGCCAGCAGCCAAGTGTACGGCTACGAGCAGTACTTC.

CDR3 sequence: CASSSGGRDTQYF. The CDR3 DNA reads TGTGCCAGTTCTAGCGGGGGGCGAGATACGCAGTATTTT. The chain is built from TRBV14 and TRBJ2-3; 11 bases agree with TRBD2. Germline-derived CDR1 and CDR2 are SGHDN and FVKESK. The CDR3 consists of 13 residues. Germline trimming cut 9 bases from V and 5 bases from J; bases unmatched to any gene: 4.

This chain joins TRBV29-1 and TRBJ2-5, with 7 nucleotides matching TRBD1. Trimming at V came to 8 bases and at J to 5 bases, leaving 11 bases not matched to a gene. This CDR3 is built from 13 residues. Germline V gives CDR1 SQVTM, CDR2 ANQGSEA. CDR3 sequence reads: CSPGYRGRETQYF. In nucleotides, the CDR3 is TGCAGCCCTGGATACAGGGGACGGGAGACCCAGTACTTC.